This T cell receptor beta chain was obtained from a study of blood T cell repertoires in COVID-19. Across the whole study: Samples representing acute and convalescent COVID-19 were sourced from the United States, Italy and Spain. Sources were T cells, B-cell-depleted T cells, or PBMCs; the material itself was cDNA or gDNA.

As originally analysed: Counts of nucleated cells, estimated from reference gene primer amplification, were obtained. The table came from immunoSEQ multiplex PCR; TCRdb's copy has only in-frame clones and leaves some out. The D gene and trimming were derived from the DNA, and the V and J assignments and clone size from that table. The table has 370,000 or so clones, approximately 80% seen once. The CDR3 is 11 amino acids. J was trimmed by 10 bases and V by 3 bases; bases with no gene match: 0. Germline CDR1 MDHEN, CDR2 SYDVKM. Turning to this clone: Other DNA sequences in the same sample also yield this CDR3.

V is TRBV28 and J is TRBJ1-1; 9 bases are a match to TRBD1. The clonotype was recovered from a human donor with acute or convalescent COVID-19. The donor label of this sample is uncertain. Sequences were obtained from peripheral blood. The DNA of the CDR3 is TGTGCCAGCAGTTTGGACAGGGGAGCTTTCTTT. The encoded protein is CASSLDRGAFF.